This T cell receptor beta chain was sequenced in a study of cytomegalovirus exposure and HLA in healthy donors (TCRdb year 2017). For the wider study: In an earlier analysis of roughly 500 of the donors, 250 to 350 Gb of sequence data and just under 120 million unique TCR beta sequences from some 170 million T cells were reported. Around 320 gigabases of sequencing data and 78 million or so unique TCR sequences were included in an early release covering 550 to 800 HLA-typed donors. Among the roughly 400 genotyped donors, approximately 77% belonged to the genetic ancestry cluster associated with self-reported Caucasian donors. The aim of the study was to test whether cataloging public T cell receptors could identify signatures of past pathogen exposure. The study profiled the T cell repertoires of 550 to 700 subjects by immunosequencing and related them to cytomegalovirus serostatus. In addition to the first cohort of approximately 670 subjects, a separate validation cohort of around 110 different subjects was used. The study combined high-throughput TCR immunosequencing, statistical association of individual TCRs with disease status, and machine learning to predict cytomegalovirus infection status. A later analysis re-examined previously published TCR beta repertoires from roughly 650 donors and added high-resolution HLA genotyping to investigate patterns of TCR occurrence. Rather than using new phenotypic data, the later analysis identified candidate immune exposures from TCR beta sequences and from how often those sequences occurred across donors. To decide whether each TCR beta V gene segment behaved as functional or pseudogenic, an earlier analysis of 587 of the donors relied on high-throughput TCR beta sequencing. Alongside the repertoire data, information on donor age, sex, ethnicity and CMV serostatus was compiled. A later genetic analysis took genome-wide SNP genotypes for 398 of the 666 donors and used that subset as a discovery cohort. Every discovery cohort repertoire had been produced on one sequencing platform. Class I and class II HLA loci were covered by the typing at four-digit resolution. Typing coverage varied by locus: about 620-640 donors for A, B, C, DRB1 and DQB1; some 520 for DQA1; 600 to 610 for DPA1; around 450 for DPB1. About five DR-DQ haplotypes were treated as single units for association and clustering because of strong linkage in the cohort. Among over 350 genotyped donors of the cohort, an average of approximately 240,000 unique TCR beta nucleotide sequences were sequenced per donor, around 20% of them non-productive.

The cohort consisted of more than 650 healthy bone marrow donors. All cohort members were sampled while nominally healthy, although unrecorded immune exposures were likely present. The donor tested CMV seronegative and was one of the 352 seronegative cohort members. A peripheral blood sample was collected from each donor, and TCR beta sequencing was performed on peripheral blood mononuclear cells. Genomic DNA was extracted from the blood cell samples with the Qiagen DNeasy Blood Extraction Kit. The germline ends are 10 bases apart after V is trimmed by 2 bases and J by 6 bases. CDR1 and CDR2 are read off the germline V gene as SNHLY and FYNNEI. Its CDR3 holds 14 amino acids, cysteine through phenylalanine. Kept here is only the CDR3 DNA, which spans 42 bases and is read in frame from base 1. The full study reports these points: According to a later analysis, TCR association rates differed among HLA loci, with DRB1 alleles showing the most associated TCRs and HLA-C alleles showing the fewest. In both the original and validation cohorts, the classifier was reported to diagnose cytomegalovirus status with high specificity and sensitivity. Strong co-occurrence of HLA alleles, especially DR and DQ, made assigning TCR associations to individual alleles difficult. Because HLA typing was missing for some donors at each locus, association tests included only the typed subset. A further reported finding was that TCR beta sequences accurately predicted the HLA-A and HLA-B alleles for most subjects in the first cohort. In a later genetic analysis, a missense DCLRE1C variant was associated with V-gene and J-gene trimming of TCR beta chains, and the association was replicated in an independent cohort. A later analysis reported that several top co-occurrence clusters appeared linked to parvovirus B19, influenza, CMV and Epstein-Barr virus. The sequencing pipeline was judged likely to have produced a cluster of highly shared sequence variants as a technical artifact. Because counts were too low, roughly 16 rarely observed V segments, including chromosome 9 orphons, were excluded from the earlier analysis of 587 of the donors. The presence/absence analyses assumed that sequencing depth was roughly uniform across donors, and that assumption may not be true. A later analysis associated some 17,000 TCR beta sequences with specific HLA alleles at a false discovery rate of 0.05. The authors suggested that the approach could potentially be generalized to other disease states and immunological phenotypes. Because the 87-base-pair reads could not distinguish some IMGT-functional V segments, including TRBV6-2 and TRBV6-3, those segments were excluded. In a later genetic analysis, fewer N-insertions in productive TCRs were reported among donors in an Asian-associated ancestry cluster than the approximately 710-donor mean. The study gave a list of 150 to 200 TCR beta chains associated with cytomegalovirus. A later analysis found that most CMV-associated TCR beta chains appeared HLA-restricted, with HLA associations seemingly driven largely by CMV exposure. Linkage disequilibrium might explain the correlated functional status among segregating V segments, but an unknown experimental factor could not be excluded. Across donors, most TCR sequences were observed very rarely, whereas some public TCRs were present in many individuals. A few of the identified cytomegalovirus-associated TCR beta chains were confirmed in vitro to be specific for cytomegalovirus antigens. The only immune exposure information available for the cohort was CMV serostatus. In an earlier analysis of some 540 of the donors, most TCR beta V segments appeared in productive rearrangements about 87% or about 30% of the time, broadly matching IMGT annotations. In a later analysis, HLA-associated TCR beta chains were found to be more clonally expanded and to have lower generation probabilities than equally common non-associated chains. The cohort was sequenced for TCR beta chains only, and without alpha or paired-chain data the features that could be detected were limited.

Preparation of the library involved the immunoSEQ multiplex PCR assay. A mixture of 60 forward primers for TCR Vbeta segments and 13 reverse primers for TCR Jbeta segments was used in the multiplex PCR. The CDR3 region of rearranged TCR beta genes was amplified from genomic DNA by a multiplex PCR assay. The amplified TCR beta libraries were sequenced on the Illumina HiSeq System as 87-base-pair reads. The published analysis was carried out like this. Across the 670 or so repertoires, a later analysis counted roughly 84 million unique TCR beta chains, some 11 million of which were shared by at least two donors. To remove PCR and sequencing errors, raw reads were error-corrected and collapsed into unique sequences using a nearest-neighbor algorithm that merged closely related sequences. To assign V, D and J gene segments, CDR3 sequences were aligned to IMGT reference sequences. For a sequence to be retained, at least a six-nucleotide match to both a V gene segment and a J gene segment was required. A rearrangement was called productive if the CDR3 had no stop codons and remained in frame with V and J, and every other rearrangement was called non-productive. CDR3 was defined by IMGT convention, running from the second conserved V-encoded cysteine to the conserved J-encoded phenylalanine. The earlier analysis of approximately 590 of the donors excluded any sequence lacking an unambiguous match to a single V gene segment. In an earlier analysis of some 590 of the donors, a V segment was called functional when productive rearrangements were above 56.7%, and segregating when the standard deviation between donors exceeded 5%. To diagnose cytomegalovirus status from the catalog of TCR beta chain sequences, a statistical classification framework was built. In a later analysis, V and J genes were assigned by comparing TCR nucleotide sequences against IMGT/GENE-DB human TR gene sequences. In a later analysis, CDR3 sequences and most-parsimonious VDJ recombination scenarios were assigned using the TCRdist pipeline. A later analysis defined each TCR beta chain by its CDR3 amino acid sequence plus V-gene family, and excluded reads lacking a unique V-gene family. A later analysis removed 550 to 700 highly shared, low-generation-probability nucleotide sequences to deal with suspected cross-contamination and a sequencing artifact. In a later analysis, a clonal expansion index was calculated for each public chain from normalized within-repertoire ranks of inferred template counts. Generation probabilities in a later analysis came from a VDJ recombination model fitted to out-of-frame rearrangements, and those results were checked against IGoR. In a later analysis, hypergeometric tests were used to score TCR-TCR, TCR-HLA and TCR-CMV co-occurrence, with a repertoire-size bias correction applied to TCR pairs. In a later analysis, false discovery rates were estimated by permuting HLA or CMV assignments 20 times. A later analysis grouped co-occurring TCRs with DBSCAN, adding TCRdist sequence similarity when clustering within HLA-allele-positive subsets. Co-occurrence clustering excluded repertoires with fewer than 30,000 or more than 120,000 public chains, plus five with anomalous nucleotide sharing. The immuneACCESS repertoire file appears here via TCRdb, limited to in-frame rearrangements. These files lack a portion of the clones; in checked studies, under half of the deficit traces to unresolved V genes, and the cause of the others is not known. D and trimming come from the DNA, and the V and J calls and clone size come from that table. This sample has about 160,000 clones in its table, and 70% to 80% of those were observed once. The ten largest clones represent about 1% of the sample.

As regards this clone: What this receptor recognizes is not known. Base quality data are lacking; no much larger clone is found one base away.

The source is a woman in her forties in good health and CMV-seronegative. Recombination connected TRBV2 to TRBJ2-2, with the identity of the D gene unclear. The sequencing input was PBMCs. CDR3 reads: CASSELGDPGELFF. At the DNA level, the sequence is TGTGCCAGCAGTGAACTAGGAGACCCCGGGGAGCTGTTTTTT.